This T cell receptor (beta chain) was identified during a study of blood T cells in healthy people across ages. General observations from the study: Estimated diversity that came from one million T cells was considered an underestimate.

A sample-barcoded 5' primer and a J-beta primer mix were used in a second PCR of roughly 6 to 11 cycles. Template switching added a 12-random-nucleotide identifier to every cDNA molecule. MiXCR, run by TCRdb on the 5' RACE reads, gives a single entry per CDR3 protein. The sample consists of 780,000 or so distinct CDR3 sequences, more than 20% of them appearing once. The V gene lost 1 base and the J gene lost 4 bases, with 17 bases spanning the gap. Germline V gene sequence: CDR1 SGDLS, CDR2 YYNGEE. CDR3 size: 17 residues. This clonotype was found a few times. Its antigen is currently unknown. Separately, the same data were catalogued under a study of T cells of mothers and their children. That investigation notes: The extracted RNA was employed in its entirety for cDNA synthesis, at roughly 1.5 ug per 15 ul.

The sample consisted of blood. This chain connects TRBV9 to TRBJ1-4; the D is unclear. This TCR was sampled from a boy aged 5-17 years in good health. The CDR3 DNA reads TGTGCCAGCAGCGTAACGCCGTTGACTCGTGATAATGAAAAACTGTTTTTT. As protein: CASSVTPLTRDNEKLFF.